This TCR beta chain was obtained from a study of shared clonotypes between healthy human individuals. Genomic DNA belonging to each subset was distributed in equal measure over several immunoSEQ plates. Template for every sorted-subset replicate PCR totaled around 210 ng DNA, around 32,000 T cell genomes. The repertoire was sequenced with immunoSEQ multiplex PCR; TCRdb's copy has only in-frame clones and lacks some. The sample has some 1.5 million clones, 95% to 99% seen once. Trimming cost V 2 bases and J 7 bases; bases outside gene matches: 4. The V gene's germline CDR1 is MNHEY and CDR2 SVGAGI. The CDR3 contains 15 residues.

The source is a man aged 25-40 years in good health. This chain links TRBV6-5 with TRBJ2-1; 11 bases line up with TRBD2. The specimen sequenced was naive CD4+ T cells sorted from blood. Subset in this sample: CD45RA+ positively selected. The CDR3 sequence: CASSYRRTSGNEQFF. The CDR3 bases are TGTGCCAGCAGTTACAGGAGGACTAGCGGGAATGAGCAGTTCTTC.